The rows below give T cell receptor beta chains drawn from one sample of a study of T cell repertoires in cytomegalovirus infection. TCRdb passed the reads through MiXCR, listing each CDR3 protein once. There are about 180,000 distinct CDR3 sequences in the sample; 13% to 15% occur only once, and roughly 30% lies in the top ten. Sequencing was performed on PBMCs. The receptors were sampled from a human donor in good health (CMV status not recorded). Some clones in this sample may be carry-over from other donors' samples. Both conserved end residues are part of each CDR3. The D gene is left open where the match is weak. Rows may omit the clone size; those that give it use once, few, many or a size class.

TGCAGTGCTAGAAATTTGGAAGGGCACCGCGTTGACTATGGCTACACCTTC | CSARNLEGHRVDYGYTF | TRBJ1-2 | 17 | NA | TRBV20-1 | few
TGTGCCAGCAGTTTGGCCGGGACAGACAAAAACATTCAGTACTTC | CASSLAGTDKNIQYF | TRBJ2-4 | 15 | TRBD1 | TRBV12-3/TRBV12-4 | many
TGCAGCGTTGAGAAGAGGCAGGGACAGGAAAAACTGTTTTTT | CSVEKRQGQEKLFF | TRBJ1-4 | 14 | TRBD1 | TRBV29-1 | few
TGTGCCAGCAGCTCCCCGGGTTTTTATTCACCCCTCCACTTT | CASSSPGFYSPLHF | TRBJ1-6 | 14 | NA | TRBV7-2 | many
TGTGCCAGCAGTCGCCCCAGGACAGGAAACACTGAAGCTTTCTTT | CASSRPRTGNTEAFF | TRBJ1-1 | 15 | TRBD1 | TRBV28 | many
TGTGCCAGCAGCCCACCCGGGACACAGAGCACTGAAGCTTTCTTT | CASSPPGTQSTEAFF | TRBJ1-1 | 15 | NA | TRBV3-1 | NA
TGTGCCAGCAGCCCCACAGGGTCACGCGGTCAGCCCCAGCATTTT | CASSPTGSRGQPQHF | TRBJ1-5 | 15 | NA | TRBV7-1 | NA
TGTGCCAGCAGTGACCCCGGGGGGGCCGATGAGCAGTTCTTC | CASSDPGGADEQFF | TRBJ2-1 | 14 | TRBD2 | TRBV25-1 | NA
TGTGCCAGCAGCAGAATAGCGGTTTCAGGGAATGAGCAGTTCTTC | CASSRIAVSGNEQFF | TRBJ2-1 | 15 | NA | TRBV7-3 | few
TGTGCCAGCAGCTTAAGACAGGGCTCCAATGAGCAGTTCTTC | CASSLRQGSNEQFF | TRBJ2-1 | 14 | TRBD1 | TRBV7-3 | many
TGTGCCAGCAGTACAAGGGGGCAGACCGGGGAGCTGTTTTTT | CASSTRGQTGELFF | TRBJ2-2 | 14 | TRBD1 | TRBV6-2/TRBV6-3 | NA
TGTGCCAGCAGCCCCGGGACAGGGAACTACAATGAGCAGTTCTTC | CASSPGTGNYNEQFF | TRBJ2-1 | 15 | TRBD1 | TRBV7-3 | many
TGTGCCACCAGCAGAGATCCCGGGACTGGGGCCAACGTCCTGACTTTC | CATSRDPGTGANVLTF | TRBJ2-6 | 16 | NA | TRBV15 | medium-sized
TGCAGCGTCGAGGTAGATAGCGGAGGAAGAGTGGGTGTCAATGAGCAGTTCTTC | CSVEVDSGGRVGVNEQFF | TRBJ2-1 | 18 | NA | TRBV29-1 | few
TGCAGTGCTAGAGCGGTAACGGGAGTCGTCCATGAGCAGTTCTTC | CSARAVTGVVHEQFF | TRBJ2-1 | 15 | NA | TRBV20-1 | NA
TGTGCCAGCAGCCCCCCCGAGGGGAAGCGCACAGATACGCAGTATTTT | CASSPPEGKRTDTQYF | TRBJ2-3 | 16 | NA | TRBV7-9 | many
TGCGCCAGCAGCTTGGCTCTAGCGGGCAATGAGCAGTTCTTC | CASSLALAGNEQFF | TRBJ2-1 | 14 | TRBD2 | TRBV5-1 | few
TGCGCCAGCAGCTCAACGGTGGGATCTAACTATGGCTACACCTTC | CASSSTVGSNYGYTF | TRBJ1-2 | 15 | NA | TRBV5-1 | few
TGTGCCAGCAGTTCGTCACCGGGACAGGAGAATTCACCCCTCCACTTT | CASSSSPGQENSPLHF | TRBJ1-6 | 16 | TRBD1 | TRBV12-3/TRBV12-4 | few
TGTGCCAGCAGAGGTCCAGAATTTGCTTACGAGCAGTACTTC | CASRGPEFAYEQYF | TRBJ2-7 | 14 | NA | TRBV28 | NA
TGTGCCAGCAGTAATACTCGGGACACTGAAGCTTTCTTT | CASSNTRDTEAFF | TRBJ1-1 | 13 | NA | TRBV6-2/TRBV6-3 | many
TGTGCCAGCAGCTCCCGACAGGGGACACTTCTGGGGGAGCAGTTCTTC | CASSSRQGTLLGEQFF | TRBJ2-1 | 16 | TRBD1 | TRBV7-8 | many
TGTGCCAGCAGCCAAGATCACTTTCAAGAGACCCAGTACTTC | CASSQDHFQETQYF | TRBJ2-5 | 14 | NA | TRBV3-1 | few
TGCGCCAGCAGCCCAACGGACAGGGGGCGGGACACCGGGGAGCTGTTTTTT | CASSPTDRGRDTGELFF | TRBJ2-2 | 17 | TRBD1 | TRBV4-1 | many
TGTGCCAGCAGTTTATCCGCGGACAGGGGAGGGGATACGCAGTATTTT | CASSLSADRGGDTQYF | TRBJ2-3 | 16 | TRBD1 | TRBV28 | many
TGTGCCAGCAGCTTTCCCCAATTTCTGGACAGGGGGCGAGTCACTGAAGCTTTCTTT | CASSFPQFLDRGRVTEAFF | TRBJ1-1 | 19 | TRBD1 | TRBV5-5 | many
TGTGCCAGCAGTTACAAAGCGGGGTCCAGCCCAATTAAGCGGTTCTTC | CASSYKAGSSPIKRFF | TRBJ2-1 | 16 | TRBD2 | TRBV6-4 | NA
TGTGCCAGCAGCTTAGCCGGGCCCCGCAATCAGCCCCAGCATTTT | CASSLAGPRNQPQHF | TRBJ1-5 | 15 | NA | TRBV7-9 | many
TGTGCCAGCAGAAACGACCTTCAGTCCTACGAGCAGTACTTC | CASRNDLQSYEQYF | TRBJ2-7 | 14 | NA | TRBV2 | many
TGTGCCAGCAGCTCCGGACTAGCGGGAGGCGCCTACGATGAGCAGTTCTTC | CASSSGLAGGAYDEQFF | TRBJ2-1 | 17 | TRBD2 | TRBV11-1 | many
TGTGCCAGCACCCGGGACGGCGGCCGTGGAAACACCATATATTTT | CASTRDGGRGNTIYF | TRBJ1-3 | 15 | NA | TRBV2 | NA
TGCAGTGCCGAACCGGGCCTCACCCCGAACACTGAAGCTTTCTTT | CSAEPGLTPNTEAFF | TRBJ1-1 | 15 | NA | TRBV20-1 | NA
TGTGCCAGCAGTTACGGCCCCGGAACCTATAATTCACCCCTCCACTTT | CASSYGPGTYNSPLHF | TRBJ1-6 | 16 | NA | TRBV6-8 | NA
TGTGCCAGCAGCGAAGGGCTTGGTAACACTGAAGCTTTCTTT | CASSEGLGNTEAFF | TRBJ1-1 | 14 | NA | TRBV28 | many
TGTGCCAGCAGGCTTGATGGGAGTGAAGCTTTCTTT | CASRLDGSEAFF | TRBJ1-1 | 12 | NA | TRBV6-2/TRBV6-3 | few
TGCAGCGTGCAGGGTACCGGGGAGCTGTTTTTT | CSVQGTGELFF | TRBJ2-2 | 11 | NA | TRBV29-1 | many
TGCAGCTTTAGACATGACGAAGAGACCCAGTACTTC | CSFRHDEETQYF | TRBJ2-5 | 12 | NA | TRBV29-1 | few
TGTGCCAGCAGCTTGGGACTAGTCCTTTACAATGAGCAGTTCTTC | CASSLGLVLYNEQFF | TRBJ2-1 | 15 | TRBD2 | TRBV7-2 | many
TGCAGTGCTAGCCTAGCTACGTGGGCCGGGGAGCTGTTTTTT | CSASLATWAGELFF | TRBJ2-2 | 14 | NA | TRBV20-1 | few
TGTGCCAGCAGCTTAGGCTGGCGGGACAATGAGCAGTTCTTC | CASSLGWRDNEQFF | TRBJ2-1 | 14 | NA | TRBV7-6 | many
TGCAGCGTTGAAGATAATTCTGGCAGGGGAAACACTGAAGCTTTCTTT | CSVEDNSGRGNTEAFF | TRBJ1-1 | 16 | NA | TRBV29-1 | NA
TGTGCCAGCAGCCTCGGTCCGGGCGGTCGCACTGAAGCTTTCTTT | CASSLGPGGRTEAFF | TRBJ1-1 | 15 | NA | TRBV11-1 | many
TGTGCCAGCAGCTTCTTACCTGAAGCTTTCTTT | CASSFLPEAFF | TRBJ1-1 | 11 | NA | TRBV7-9 | NA
TGTGCCAGCAGCCAGGGTAGAAACCAGGATCGGGCTGAAGCTTTCTTT | CASSQGRNQDRAEAFF | TRBJ1-1 | 16 | NA | TRBV4-2 | NA
TGTGCCAGCAGTTTGAAGGGCTTGTTGGCTGAAGCTTTCTTT | CASSLKGLLAEAFF | TRBJ1-1 | 14 | NA | TRBV28 | many
TGTGCCAGCAGCTTCCGCCCCTCTAGGGTAAGGAATGAGCAGTTCTTC | CASSFRPSRVRNEQFF | TRBJ2-1 | 16 | NA | TRBV28 | few
TGCAGCGTTGAAAGGGACAGGGGAAAGTCGGGCACCGGGGAGCTGTTTTTT | CSVERDRGKSGTGELFF | TRBJ2-2 | 17 | TRBD1 | TRBV29-1 | many
TGTGCCAGCAGTTATAGCAGGGCCCGCTACGAGCAGTACTTC | CASSYSRARYEQYF | TRBJ2-7 | 14 | NA | TRBV12-3/TRBV12-4 | many
TGTGCCAGCAGCTTAGGCCGGAAGGAAGAGACCCAGTACTTC | CASSLGRKEETQYF | TRBJ2-5 | 14 | NA | TRBV13 | NA